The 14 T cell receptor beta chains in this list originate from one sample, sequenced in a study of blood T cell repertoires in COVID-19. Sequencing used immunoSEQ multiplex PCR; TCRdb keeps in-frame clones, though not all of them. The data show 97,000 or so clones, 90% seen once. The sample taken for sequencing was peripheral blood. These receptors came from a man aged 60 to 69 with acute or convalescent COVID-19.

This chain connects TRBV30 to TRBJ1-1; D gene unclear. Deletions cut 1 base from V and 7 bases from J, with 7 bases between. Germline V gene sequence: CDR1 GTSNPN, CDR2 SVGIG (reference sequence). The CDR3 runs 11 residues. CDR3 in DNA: TGTGCCTGGAGTGAGGCGGTTGAAGCTTTCTTT. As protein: CAWSEAVEAFF.

The DNA of the CDR3 is TGTGCCAGCAGTTACGTTCTAGCAGGGGGCGACTATGGCTACACCTTC. This sequence encodes CASSYVLAGGDYGYTF. V is TRBV6-5 and J is TRBJ1-2; TRBD1 agrees at 8 bases. The CDR3 loop spans 16 amino acids. With 2 bases clipped from V and 3 bases from J, the junction kept 8 bases outside the gene matches. The germline V gene has CDR1 MNHEY and CDR2 SVGAGI.

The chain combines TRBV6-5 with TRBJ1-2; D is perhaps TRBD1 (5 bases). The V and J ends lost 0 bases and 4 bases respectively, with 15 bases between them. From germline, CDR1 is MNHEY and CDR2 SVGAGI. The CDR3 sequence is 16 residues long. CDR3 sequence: CASSYSLTPGGYGYTF. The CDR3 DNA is TGTGCCAGCAGTTACTCTCTCACCCCGGGGGGCTATGGCTACACCTTC.

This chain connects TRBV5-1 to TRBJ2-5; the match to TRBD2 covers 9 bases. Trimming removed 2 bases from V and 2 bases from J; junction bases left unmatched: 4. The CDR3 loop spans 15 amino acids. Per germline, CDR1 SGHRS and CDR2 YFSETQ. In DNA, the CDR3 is TGCGCCAGCAGCTTCCTGACTAGCGGACAAGAGACCCAGTACTTC. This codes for CASSFLTSGQETQYF.

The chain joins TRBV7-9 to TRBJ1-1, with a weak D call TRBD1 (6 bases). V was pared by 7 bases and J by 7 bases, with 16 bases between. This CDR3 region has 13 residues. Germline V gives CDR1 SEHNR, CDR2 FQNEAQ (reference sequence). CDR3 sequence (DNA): TGTGCCAGCAAGGGGGACAATTTCATTGAAGCTTTCTTT. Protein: CASKGDNFIEAFF.

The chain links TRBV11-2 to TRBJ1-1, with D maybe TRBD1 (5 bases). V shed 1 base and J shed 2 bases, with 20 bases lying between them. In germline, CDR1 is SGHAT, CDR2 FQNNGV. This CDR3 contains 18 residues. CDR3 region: CASSLVGAAILSNTEAFF. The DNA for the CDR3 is TGTGCCAGCAGCTTAGTAGGGGCCGCTATCCTTTCAAACACTGAAGCTTTCTTT.

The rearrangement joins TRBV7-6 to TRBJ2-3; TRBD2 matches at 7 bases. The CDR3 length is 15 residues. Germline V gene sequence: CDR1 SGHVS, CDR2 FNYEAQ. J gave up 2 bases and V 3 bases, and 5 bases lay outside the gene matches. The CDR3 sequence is CASSFQAGNTDTQYF. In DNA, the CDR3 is TGTGCCAGCAGCTTCCAAGCGGGGAACACAGATACGCAGTATTTT.

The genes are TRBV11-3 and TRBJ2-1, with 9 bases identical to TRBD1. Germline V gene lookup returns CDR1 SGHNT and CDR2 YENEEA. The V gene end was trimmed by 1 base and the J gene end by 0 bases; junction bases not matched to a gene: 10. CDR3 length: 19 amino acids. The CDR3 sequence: CASSLGDRATTSSYNEQFF. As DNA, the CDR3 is TGTGCCAGCAGCTTAGGGGACAGGGCGACAACGAGCTCCTACAATGAGCAGTTCTTC.

The CDR3 DNA sequence: TGTGCCAGCAGCTTGGCCGGGGGGGCCTCCACAGATACGCAGTATTTT. Protein sequence: CASSLAGGASTDTQYF. The chain employs TRBV11-2 and TRBJ2-3, with 8 bases matching TRBD2. The V gene end was trimmed by 3 bases and the J gene end by 2 bases; junction bases not matched to a gene: 7. The CDR3 loop spans 16 amino acids. In germline, CDR1 is SGHAT, CDR2 FQNNGV.

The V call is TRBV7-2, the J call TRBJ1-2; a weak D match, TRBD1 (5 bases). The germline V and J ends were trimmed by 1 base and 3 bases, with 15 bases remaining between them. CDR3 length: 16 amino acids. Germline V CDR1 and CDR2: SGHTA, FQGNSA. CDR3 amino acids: CASSLEYRLTYYGYTF. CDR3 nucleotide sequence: TGTGCCAGCAGCTTAGAGTACAGGTTAACTTACTATGGCTACACCTTC. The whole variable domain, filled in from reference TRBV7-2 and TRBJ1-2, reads GAGVSQSPSNKVTEKGKDVELRCDPISGHTALYWYRQSLGQGLEFLIYFQGNSAPDKSGLPSDRFSAERTGGSVSTLTIQRTQQEDSAVYLCASSLEYRLTYYGYTFGSGTRLTVV.

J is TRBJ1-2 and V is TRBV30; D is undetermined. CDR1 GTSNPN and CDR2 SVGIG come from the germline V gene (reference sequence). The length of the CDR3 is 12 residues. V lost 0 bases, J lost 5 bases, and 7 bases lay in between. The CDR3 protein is CAWSVSYYGYTF. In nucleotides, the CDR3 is TGTGCCTGGAGTGTTTCGTATTATGGCTACACCTTC.

CDR3 sequence: CASSVAGTGGGTGELFF. The CDR3, as DNA: TGTGCCAGCAGCGTAGCCGGGACAGGGGGCGGCACCGGGGAGCTGTTTTTT. The genes are TRBV9 and TRBJ2-2, with 12 bases matching TRBD1. Unmatched junction bases numbered 4, after V lost 0 bases and J lost 4 bases. CDR1 is SGDLS and CDR2 is YYNGEE in the germline V gene. The CDR3 sequence is 17 residues long.

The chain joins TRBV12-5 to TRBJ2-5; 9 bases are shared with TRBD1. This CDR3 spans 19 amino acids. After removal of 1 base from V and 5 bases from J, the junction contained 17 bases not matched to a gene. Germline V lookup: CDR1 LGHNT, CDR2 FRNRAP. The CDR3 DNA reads TGTGCTAGTGGTTTGGGGTCTCGCGTGGGACAGGGCGATCTGGAGACCCAGTACTTC. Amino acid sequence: CASGLGSRVGQGDLETQYF.

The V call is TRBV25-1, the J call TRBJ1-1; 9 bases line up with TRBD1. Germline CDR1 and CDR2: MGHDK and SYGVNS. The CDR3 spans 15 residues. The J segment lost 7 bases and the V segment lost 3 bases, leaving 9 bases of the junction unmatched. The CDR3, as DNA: TGTGCCAGCAGTGAGTTTGGACAGGGGAAGGGTGAAGCTTTCTTT. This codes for CASSEFGQGKGEAFF.